The entry below describes one T cell receptor (beta chain). The antigen remains unidentified. Treatment of the sample: approximately 18 received Ad26.COV2.S at low or high dose, single or two shots; several received placebo; per-sample allocation not given. Specimen acquisition occurred on day 63 following the initial vaccine or placebo injection. Expressing Wuhan-strain SARS-CoV-2 spike, an Ad26 vector served as the vaccine. The V segment lost 2 bases and the J segment 3 bases; nucleotides outside the gene matches: 10. Germline CDR1 is SEHNR and CDR2 is FQNEAQ (reference sequence). The CDR3 spans 18 residues. This sample stems from a study of Ad26.COV2.S vaccination and SARS-CoV-2 variants. Study findings and constraints: Researchers cautioned that TCR breadth and depth analyses may have underestimated total T cell responses. Across vaccine and placebo recipients, the breadth of non-spike TCRs was similar. Participants in the vaccine arm had higher spike-specific TCR breadth; placebo recipients had lower.

Profiled with immunoSEQ multiplex PCR; TCRdb holds only in-frame clones, not every one. Here the sample spans about 400,000 clones, roughly nine tenths being singletons. The V and J genes are TRBV7-9 and TRBJ2-2; 9 nucleotides align to TRBD1. Sequencing was performed on peripheral blood, taken in a trial of Ad26.COV2.S vaccine versus placebo. The sequence was collected from a person between 18 and 59 years old who received the Ad26.COV2.S COVID-19 vaccine or a placebo. The CDR3: CASSLTYVQGADTGELFF. The DNA of the CDR3 is TGTGCCAGCAGCTTAACATATGTACAGGGGGCGGACACCGGGGAGCTGTTTTTT.